The next 27 T cell receptor beta chains were all read from a single sample in a study of blood T cell repertoires in COVID-19. Some clones are missing from TCRdb's copy, which holds only in-frame ones; the method was immunoSEQ multiplex PCR. The sample carries some 530,000 clones, less than 90% recorded once. Sample: PBMCs or T cells enriched from blood (not recorded which). The origin of the receptors is a woman aged 60 to 75 who had recovered from COVID-19.

The J gene is TRBJ2-3, the V gene TRBV4-2, with D maybe TRBD2 (6 bases). Trimming removed 0 bases from V and 9 bases from J, with 10 bases in between. The V gene's germline CDR1 is LGHNA and CDR2 YNFKEQ. The CDR3 extends over 13 amino acids. CDR3 nucleotide sequence: TGTGCCAGCAGCCAAGATCTAGCGTTCACGCAGTATTTT. This translates into CASSQDLAFTQYF.

The rearrangement joins TRBV4-2 to TRBJ1-1, with TRBD1 identical over 7 bases. V lost 0 bases and J lost 3; bases outside the gene matches: 16. The V gene's germline CDR1 is LGHNA and CDR2 YNFKEQ. The CDR3 is 19 residues long. CDR3 residues: CASSQERGGQALLDTEAFF. Here the CDR3 DNA reads TGTGCCAGCAGCCAAGAAAGAGGCGGACAGGCACTTTTGGACACTGAAGCTTTCTTT.

This clone appeared a single time. The chain combines TRBV18 with TRBJ1-6, with 8 nucleotides matching TRBD1. The CDR3 sequence is 14 residues long. V shed 3 bases, J shed 10 bases, and the junction held 5 bases outside the gene matches. From germline, CDR1 is KGHSH and CDR2 LQKENI. The CDR3 is CASSPTTGDSPLHF. In DNA, the CDR3 is TGTGCCAGCTCACCGACGACAGGGGACTCACCCCTCCACTTT. Together with reference TRBV18 and TRBJ1-6, the CDR3 gives the full variable domain: NAGVMQNPRHLVRRRGQEARLRCSPMKGHSHVYWYRQLPEEGLKFMVYLQKENIIDESGMPKERFSAEFPKEGPSILRIQQVVRGDSAAYFCASSPTTGDSPLHFGNGTRLTVT.

This clone appeared a single time. This sequence joins TRBV11-2 and TRBJ1-6; D unclear. Germline assignment: CDR1 SGHAT and CDR2 FQNNGV. The V gene lost 5 bases and the J gene lost 7 bases, with 21 bases spanning the gap. This CDR3 is 17 amino acids long. CDR3 residues: CASSRNLQDGKNSPLHF. The CDR3 DNA follows: TGTGCCAGCAGCCGAAATCTCCAAGACGGGAAGAATTCACCCCTCCACTTT.

V usage is TRBV7-2 and J usage is TRBJ1-4; a weak D match, TRBD1 (6 bases). Trimming took 1 base from V and 7 from J, leaving 13 bases between them. The CDR3 runs to 15 residues. From germline, CDR1 is SGHTA and CDR2 FQGNSA. The CDR3 region is CASSLGFSRGEKLFF. CDR3 DNA: TGTGCCAGCAGCTTAGGTTTTAGCAGGGGTGAAAAACTGTTTTTT.

There are a few counts of this clone. The rearrangement joins TRBV4-1 to TRBJ1-2; D call uncertain. Germline lookup yields CDR1 MGHRA and CDR2 YSYEKL. The CDR3 has 15 amino acids. Trimming left V 4 bases short and J 3 bases short, with 15 bases between. The CDR3 DNA is TGCGCCAGCAGCCCCTTCGGAGGGAGTTACTATGGCTACACCTTC. Its protein product is CASSPFGGSYYGYTF.

This rearrangement joins TRBV27 to TRBJ2-7; a weak D match, TRBD2 (6 bases). With 5 bases removed from V and 3 bases from J, the gap between germline ends came to 14 bases. The CDR3 has 14 residues. From germline, CDR1 is MNHEY and CDR2 SMNVEV (reference sequence). CDR3 protein: CASSSRMGLYEQYF. CDR3 DNA sequence: TGTGCCAGCAGTAGCCGGATGGGACTCTACGAGCAGTACTTC.

This sequence joins TRBV19 and TRBJ1-4; no clear D gene. The CDR3 loop spans 15 amino acids. Germline CDR1 LNHDA, CDR2 SQIVND (reference sequence). The germline V and J ends were trimmed by 1 base and 7 bases, with 13 bases remaining between them. The CDR3 here is CASSIGGGSSEKLFF. For the CDR3, the DNA is TGTGCCAGTAGTATAGGAGGAGGGTCGAGTGAAAAACTGTTTTTT.

This clone occurred once. The chain combines TRBV19 with TRBJ1-2; TRBD1 matches at 7 bases. The CDR3 loop spans 13 amino acids. Per the germline V gene, CDR1 is LNHDA and CDR2 is SQIVND (reference sequence). V shed 10 bases, J shed 4 bases, and the junction held 9 bases outside the gene matches. The CDR3 sequence is CATNTGTAYGYTF. The DNA of the CDR3 is TGTGCCACCAACACAGGGACAGCCTATGGCTACACCTTC.

This chain's CDR3 is CASSATGGAGNTIYF. In DNA form, the CDR3 reads TGTGCCAGCAGCGCGACAGGGGGAGCGGGAAACACCATATATTTT. The chain links TRBV9 to TRBJ1-3, with 9 bases aligning to TRBD1. The germline V gene encodes CDR1 SGDLS and CDR2 YYNGEE. The junction had 5 bases not matched to a gene; V was cut back by 3 bases and J by 4 bases. CDR3 size: 15 residues.

The chain employs TRBV7-2 and TRBJ2-3, with D maybe TRBD1 (6 bases). CDR1 and CDR2 from the germline V gene are SGHTA and FQGNSA. The CDR3 runs to 14 residues. The V and J ends lost 4 bases and 3 bases respectively, with 11 bases between them. CDR3 region: CASSSRDTTDTQYF. As DNA, the CDR3 is TGTGCCAGCAGCTCCAGGGACACTACAGATACGCAGTATTTT.

This chain links TRBV4-2 with TRBJ1-6; no clear D gene. Germline V lookup: CDR1 LGHNA, CDR2 YNFKEQ. With 1 base removed from V and 9 bases from J, the gap between germline ends came to 7 bases. This CDR3 is built from 13 residues. DNA for the CDR3: TGTGCCAGCAGCCAAGTTTACGGTTCACCCCTCCACTTT. Translation: CASSQVYGSPLHF.

This clone was detected a few times. The chain joins TRBV2 to TRBJ2-5; TRBD1 matches 8 bases. Trimming took 6 bases from V and 4 from J; bases not matched to a gene: 7. Germline V gene sequence: CDR1 SNHLY, CDR2 FYNNEI. The CDR3 covers 14 residues. In DNA form, the CDR3 reads TGTGCCAGCAGACCTACTGACAGGGGAGAGACCCAGTACTTC. Protein sequence: CASRPTDRGETQYF.

The chain links TRBV5-1 to TRBJ1-6, with D perhaps TRBD1 (5 bases). The V gene's germline CDR1 is SGHRS and CDR2 YFSETQ. The CDR3 has 13 amino acids. V lost 5 bases and J 4 bases, leaving 7 bases between the germline ends. The CDR3 DNA sequence: TGCGCCAGCAGACAGGATTATAATTCACCCCTCCACTTT. This translates into CASRQDYNSPLHF.

This clone has only one observation. The chain carries TRBV11-2 and TRBJ1-6; D is perhaps TRBD1 (5 bases). V dropped 2 bases and J dropped 5 bases, with 16 bases sitting between them. CDR3 length equals 17 residues. The germline V gene encodes CDR1 SGHAT and CDR2 FQNNGV. CDR3 sequence reads: CASSLPRGTADNSPLHF. CDR3 coding DNA: TGTGCCAGCAGCTTACCTCGGGGGACCGCTGATAATTCACCCCTCCACTTT.

The chain uses TRBV27 and TRBJ2-5, with 9 bases fitting TRBD2. V shed 4 bases, J shed 4 bases, and the junction held 7 bases outside the gene matches. Germline V gene lookup returns CDR1 MNHEY and CDR2 SMNVEV (reference sequence). CDR3 length: 15 amino acids. Here the CDR3 reads CASSSSGEKGETQYF. In DNA, the CDR3 is TGTGCCAGCAGTTCTAGCGGGGAGAAGGGAGAGACCCAGTACTTC.

The chain uses TRBV5-1 and TRBJ2-3; TRBD2 is a possible D gene (5 bases). The germline V gene encodes CDR1 SGHRS and CDR2 YFSETQ. CDR3 length: 14 residues. The V gene lost 4 bases and the J gene lost 1 base, with 10 bases spanning the gap. This CDR3 reads CASSPSRGTDTQYF. CDR3 in DNA: TGCGCCAGCAGCCCGTCGAGGGGCACAGATACGCAGTATTTT.

Only a few counts were recorded for this clone. The V gene is TRBV7-9, the J gene TRBJ2-2; TRBD2 matches at 10 bases. Trimming removed 5 bases from V and 5 bases from J; junction bases left unmatched: 5. The CDR3 spans 15 residues. Germline V lookup: CDR1 SEHNR, CDR2 FQNEAQ (reference sequence). The CDR3 spells CASSESGGGTGELFF. The CDR3 nucleotides read TGTGCCAGCAGCGAAAGCGGGGGGGGAACCGGGGAGCTGTTTTTT.

This chain joins TRBV18 and TRBJ2-5; perhaps TRBD1 as D (5 bases). The CDR3 is 16 amino acids. In germline, CDR1 is KGHSH, CDR2 LQKENI. V lost 3 bases, J lost 7 bases, and 21 bases lay in between. CDR3 sequence: CASSPLPRAQVGTQYF. The DNA for the CDR3 is TGTGCCAGCTCACCCTTACCCAGGGCCCAAGTCGGGACCCAGTACTTC.

The chain employs TRBV4-2 and TRBJ1-3, with 7 bases matching TRBD1. Trimming took 1 base from V and 0 from J; bases not matched to a gene: 6. The germline V gene has CDR1 LGHNA and CDR2 YNFKEQ. The CDR3 spans 17 residues. As DNA, the CDR3 is TGTGCCAGCAGCCAAGCCCAGGGGGGAAACTCTGGAAACACCATATATTTT. It yields the protein CASSQAQGGNSGNTIYF.

The CDR3 DNA is TGTGCCAGCAGTTACGTGTGGGGCCAGCCCCAGCATTTT. This encodes CASSYVWGQPQHF. The chain is built from TRBV6-5 and TRBJ1-5; a possible D gene is TRBD1 (5 bases). This CDR3 spans 13 amino acids. Trimming stripped 2 bases from V and 7 bases from J, with 9 bases between. Germline assignment: CDR1 MNHEY and CDR2 SVGAGI.

Remarks on this clone: At one boundary the junction diverges from the germline segment, which might be a read error. The chain is built from TRBV5-6 and TRBJ1-3, with TRBD1 identical over 9 bases. Germline lookup yields CDR1 SGHDT and CDR2 YYEEEE. The CDR3 runs 16 residues. CDR3 loop: CASNLGGTGSGNTIYF. CDR3 nucleotides: TGTGCCAGCAACTTGGGTGGGACAGGGTCCGGAAACACCATATATTTT.

This clone was detected only once. This chain links TRBV7-8 with TRBJ1-2; the D is unclear. The ends were cut back, 3 bases at V and 6 bases at J, with 11 bases in the middle. CDR1 is SGHVS, CDR2 FQNEAQ, per germline. CDR3 length equals 13 residues. The CDR3 DNA reads as TGTGCCAGCAGCTTCGCGACTCCTGATGGCTACACCTTC. It is translated as CASSFATPDGYTF.

V is TRBV2 and J is TRBJ1-3; 7 nucleotides align to TRBD1. With 2 bases clipped from V and 2 bases from J, the junction kept 3 bases outside the gene matches. The length of the CDR3 is 15 residues. Per germline, CDR1 SNHLY and CDR2 FYNNEI. The CDR3 DNA follows: TGTGCCAGCAGTGAACTAGACAGGGCTGGAAACACCATATATTTT. It codes for CASSELDRAGNTIYF.

This clone was seen only a few times. The V gene is TRBV5-6, the J gene TRBJ2-1; possible D gene TRBD1, 5 bases. The CDR3 runs 14 residues. Per germline, CDR1 SGHDT and CDR2 YYEEEE. The ends were cut back, 4 bases at V and 5 bases at J, with 13 bases in the middle. The CDR3: CASSRRNRHNEQFF. CDR3 bases: TGTGCCAGCAGCCGAAGAAACAGGCACAATGAGCAGTTCTTC.

CDR3 loop: CATSSDSSYGYTF. The CDR3 nucleotides are TGTGCCACCAGCTCTGACAGTAGCTATGGCTACACCTTC. The chain joins TRBV24-1 to TRBJ1-2, with D possibly being TRBD1 (5 bases). Trimming took 7 bases from V and 4 from J, leaving 12 bases between them. This CDR3 has 13 residues. The germline gives CDR1 KGHDR, CDR2 SFDVKD.

The chain joins TRBV18 to TRBJ2-3; TRBD1 matches at 8 bases. The V segment lost 3 bases and the J segment 1 base; nucleotides outside the gene matches: 3. This CDR3 has 15 residues. Per the germline V gene, CDR1 is KGHSH and CDR2 is LQKENI. The CDR3 loop reads CASSPSQGGTDTQYF. In DNA, the CDR3 is TGTGCCAGCTCACCGTCACAGGGGGGCACAGATACGCAGTATTTT.